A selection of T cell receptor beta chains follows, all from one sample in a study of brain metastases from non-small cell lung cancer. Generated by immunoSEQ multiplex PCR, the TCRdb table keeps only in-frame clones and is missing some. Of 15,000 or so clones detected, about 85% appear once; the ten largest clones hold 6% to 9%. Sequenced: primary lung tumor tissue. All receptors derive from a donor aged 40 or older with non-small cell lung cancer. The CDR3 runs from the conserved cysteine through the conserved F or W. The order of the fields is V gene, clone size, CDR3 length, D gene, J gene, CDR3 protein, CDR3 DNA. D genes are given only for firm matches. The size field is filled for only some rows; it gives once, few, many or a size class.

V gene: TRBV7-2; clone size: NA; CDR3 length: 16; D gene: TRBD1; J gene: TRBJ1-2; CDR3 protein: CASSLFEYPGQDGYTF; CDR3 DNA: TGTGCCAGCAGCTTATTCGAGTATCCGGGACAGGATGGCTACACCTTC
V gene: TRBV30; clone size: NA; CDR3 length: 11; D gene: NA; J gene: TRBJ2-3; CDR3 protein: CAWTHEGAQYF; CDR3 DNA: TGTGCCTGGACCCACGAGGGCGCGCAGTATTTT
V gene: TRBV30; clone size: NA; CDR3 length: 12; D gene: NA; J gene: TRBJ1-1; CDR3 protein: CAWGQPRTEAFF; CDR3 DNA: TGTGCCTGGGGTCAACCGCGAACCGAAGCTTTCTTT
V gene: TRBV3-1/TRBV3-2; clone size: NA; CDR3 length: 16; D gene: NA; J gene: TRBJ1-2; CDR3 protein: CASSQGRGQYFYGYTF; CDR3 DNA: TGTGCCAGCAGCCAAGGCAGGGGCCAGTATTTCTATGGCTACACCTTC
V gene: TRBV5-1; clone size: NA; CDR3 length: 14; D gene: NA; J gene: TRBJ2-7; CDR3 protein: CASSYPDVLYEQYF; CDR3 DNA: TGCGCCAGCAGCTACCCGGACGTTCTCTACGAGCAGTACTTC
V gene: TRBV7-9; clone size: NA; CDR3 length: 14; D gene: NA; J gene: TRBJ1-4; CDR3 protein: CASSQLGQVEKLFF; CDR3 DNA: TGTGCCAGCAGCCAACTCGGGCAGGTGGAAAAACTGTTTTTT
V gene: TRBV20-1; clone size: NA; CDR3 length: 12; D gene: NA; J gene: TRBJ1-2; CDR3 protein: CSASRGAGGYTF; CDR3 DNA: TGCAGTGCTAGTCGTGGGGCCGGTGGCTACACCTTC
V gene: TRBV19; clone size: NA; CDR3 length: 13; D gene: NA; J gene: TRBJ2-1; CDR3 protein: CASTPGTPAEQFF; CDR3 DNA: TGTGCCAGTACCCCCGGGACGCCAGCTGAGCAGTTCTTC
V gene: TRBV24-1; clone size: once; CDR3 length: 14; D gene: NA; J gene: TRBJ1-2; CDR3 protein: CATSDLAANYGYTF; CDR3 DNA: TGTGCCACCAGTGATTTGGCGGCGAACTATGGCTACACCTTC
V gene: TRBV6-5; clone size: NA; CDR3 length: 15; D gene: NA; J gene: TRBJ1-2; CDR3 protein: CASSYRRDRNYGYTF; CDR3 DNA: TGTGCCAGCAGTTATAGGAGGGATAGGAACTATGGCTACACCTTC
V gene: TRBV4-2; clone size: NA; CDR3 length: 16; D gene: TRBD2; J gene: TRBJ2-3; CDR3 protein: CASSQVRGGGTDTQYF; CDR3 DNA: TGTGCCAGCAGCCAAGTGCGGGGGGGTGGCACAGATACGCAGTATTTT
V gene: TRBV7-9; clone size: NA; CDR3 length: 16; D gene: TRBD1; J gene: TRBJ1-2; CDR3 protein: CASSLGSGTGPYGYTF; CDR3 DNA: TGTGCCAGCAGCTTAGGGTCCGGGACAGGGCCCTATGGCTACACCTTC
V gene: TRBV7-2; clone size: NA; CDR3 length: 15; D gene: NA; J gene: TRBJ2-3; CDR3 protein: CASSPEYLRTDTQYF; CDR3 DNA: TGTGCCAGCAGCCCAGAATACCTTAGGACAGATACGCAGTATTTT
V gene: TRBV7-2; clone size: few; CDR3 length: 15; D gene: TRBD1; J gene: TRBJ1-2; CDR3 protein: CASSPGQGRVYGYTF; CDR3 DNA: TGTGCCAGCAGCCCGGGACAGGGGAGGGTTTATGGCTACACCTTC
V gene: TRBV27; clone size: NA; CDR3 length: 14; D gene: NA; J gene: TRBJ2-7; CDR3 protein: CASSPGRGKLEQYF; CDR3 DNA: TGTGCCAGCAGCCCGGGCAGGGGTAAGTTGGAGCAGTACTTC
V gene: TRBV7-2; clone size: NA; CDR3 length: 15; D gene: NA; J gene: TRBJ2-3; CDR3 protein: CASSPRDTRTDTQYF; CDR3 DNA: TGTGCCAGCAGCCCTCGGGACACCCGCACAGATACGCAGTATTTT
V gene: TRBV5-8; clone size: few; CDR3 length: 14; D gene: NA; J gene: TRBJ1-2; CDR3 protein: CASSFPRGNYGYTF; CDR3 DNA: TGTGCCAGCAGCTTCCCTAGGGGCAACTATGGCTACACCTTC
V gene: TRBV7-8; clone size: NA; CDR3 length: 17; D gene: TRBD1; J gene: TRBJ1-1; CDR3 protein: CASSPRDRGRINTEAFF; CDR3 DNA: TGTGCCAGCAGTCCCCGGGACAGGGGGCGGATTAACACTGAAGCTTTCTTT
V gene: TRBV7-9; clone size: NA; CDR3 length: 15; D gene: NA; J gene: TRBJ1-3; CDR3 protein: CASSLELTAGNTIYF; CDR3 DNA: TGTGCCAGCAGCTTAGAGCTCACGGCTGGAAACACCATATATTTT
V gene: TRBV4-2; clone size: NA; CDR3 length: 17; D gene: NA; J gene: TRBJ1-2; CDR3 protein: CASSLRTSTGLNYGYTF; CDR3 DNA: TGTGCCAGCAGCCTACGGACTTCGACAGGTTTAAACTATGGCTACACCTTC
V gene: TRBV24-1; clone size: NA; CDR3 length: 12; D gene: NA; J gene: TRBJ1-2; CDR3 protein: CATSEDSYGYTF; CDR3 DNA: TGTGCCACCAGTGAAGACAGCTATGGCTACACCTTC
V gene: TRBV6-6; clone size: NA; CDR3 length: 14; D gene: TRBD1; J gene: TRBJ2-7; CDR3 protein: CASSLGTGGYEQYF; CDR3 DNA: TGTGCCAGCAGTCTCGGGACAGGGGGCTACGAGCAGTACTTC
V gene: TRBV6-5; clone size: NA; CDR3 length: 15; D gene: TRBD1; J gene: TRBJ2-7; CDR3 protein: CASSNGQGETYEQYF; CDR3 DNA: TGTGCCAGCAGCAACGGACAGGGGGAGACCTACGAGCAGTACTTC
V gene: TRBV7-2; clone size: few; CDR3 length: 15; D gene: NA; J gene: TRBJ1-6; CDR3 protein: CASSLSEGGRSPLHF; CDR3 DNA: TGTGCCAGCAGCCTCTCCGAGGGGGGTCGTTCACCCCTCCACTTT
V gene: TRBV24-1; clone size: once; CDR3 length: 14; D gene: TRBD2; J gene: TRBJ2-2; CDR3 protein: CATKGLGATGELFF; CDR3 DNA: TGTGCCACCAAGGGACTAGGGGCCACCGGGGAGCTGTTTTTT
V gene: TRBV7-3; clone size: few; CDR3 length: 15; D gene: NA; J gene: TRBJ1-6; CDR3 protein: CASSLTGQYNSPLHF; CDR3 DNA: TGTGCCAGCAGCTTAACGGGACAATATAATTCACCCCTCCACTTT
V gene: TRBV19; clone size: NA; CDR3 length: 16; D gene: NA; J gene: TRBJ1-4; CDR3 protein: CASRGIGRRANKKLFF; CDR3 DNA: TGTGCCAGTAGGGGAATAGGACGGCGAGCTAATAAAAAACTGTTTTTT
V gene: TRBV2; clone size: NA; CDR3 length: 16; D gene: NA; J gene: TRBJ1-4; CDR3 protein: CASSEAGVATNEKLFF; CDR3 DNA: TGTGCCAGCAGTGAAGCGGGGGTAGCAACTAATGAAAAACTGTTTTTT
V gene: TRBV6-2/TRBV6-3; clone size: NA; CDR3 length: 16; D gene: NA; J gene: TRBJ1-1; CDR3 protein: CASSSLSGPSYAEAFF; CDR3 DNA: TGTGCCAGCAGTTCACTATCGGGACCAAGTTACGCTGAAGCTTTCTTT
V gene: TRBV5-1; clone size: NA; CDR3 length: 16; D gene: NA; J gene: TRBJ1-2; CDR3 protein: CASSLVGPEVNYGYTF; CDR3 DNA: TGCGCCAGCAGCTTGGTTGGGCCAGAGGTGAACTATGGCTACACCTTC
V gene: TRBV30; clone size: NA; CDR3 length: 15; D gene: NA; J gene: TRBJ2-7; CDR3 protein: CAWSVDPRGRYEQYF; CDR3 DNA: TGTGCCTGGAGCGTTGACCCAAGGGGACGCTACGAGCAGTACTTC
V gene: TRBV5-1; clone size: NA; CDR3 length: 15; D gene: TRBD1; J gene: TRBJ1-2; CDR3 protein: CASSLAPGQGGGYTF; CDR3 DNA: TGCGCCAGCAGCTTGGCGCCGGGACAGGGCGGGGGCTACACCTTC
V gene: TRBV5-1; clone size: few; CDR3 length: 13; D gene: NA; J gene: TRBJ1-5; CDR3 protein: CASSLIPDQPQHF; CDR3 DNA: TGCGCCAGCAGCTTGATTCCGGACCAGCCCCAGCATTTT
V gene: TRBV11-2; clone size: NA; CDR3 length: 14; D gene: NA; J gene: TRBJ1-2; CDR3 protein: CASSPSGTNYGYTF; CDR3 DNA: TGTGCCAGCAGCCCCTCCGGGACTAACTATGGCTACACCTTC
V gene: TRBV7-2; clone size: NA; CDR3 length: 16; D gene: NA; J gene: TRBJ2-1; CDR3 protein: CASSLGLDYPYNEQFF; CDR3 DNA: TGTGCCAGCAGCTTGGGCCTGGACTACCCCTACAATGAGCAGTTCTTC
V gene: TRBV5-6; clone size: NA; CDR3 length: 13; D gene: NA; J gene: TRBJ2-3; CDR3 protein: CASSPHGTDTQYF; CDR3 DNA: TGTGCCAGCAGCCCCCACGGGACAGATACGCAGTATTTT
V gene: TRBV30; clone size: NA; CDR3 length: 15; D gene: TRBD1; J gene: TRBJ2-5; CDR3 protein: CAWMPGQGARETQYF; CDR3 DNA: TGTGCCTGGATGCCGGGACAGGGGGCGCGGGAGACCCAGTACTTC
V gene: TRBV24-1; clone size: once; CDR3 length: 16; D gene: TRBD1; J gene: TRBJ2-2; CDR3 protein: CATSDRRTGWTGELFF; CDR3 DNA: TGTGCCACCAGTGATAGGAGGACAGGGTGGACCGGGGAGCTGTTTTTT
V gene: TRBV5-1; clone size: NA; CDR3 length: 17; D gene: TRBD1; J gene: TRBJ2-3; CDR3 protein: CASSLGTGGALIDMQYF; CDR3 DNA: TGCGCCAGCAGCCTAGGGACAGGGGGCGCACTAATAGATATGCAGTATTTT
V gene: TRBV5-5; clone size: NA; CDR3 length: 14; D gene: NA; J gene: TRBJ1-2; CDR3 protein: CASSPGLSDYGYTF; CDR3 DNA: TGTGCCAGCAGCCCGGGCTTATCGGACTATGGCTACACCTTC
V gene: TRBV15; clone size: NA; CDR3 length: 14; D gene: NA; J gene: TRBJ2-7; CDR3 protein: CATSREQTSYEQYF; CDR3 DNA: TGTGCCACCAGCAGAGAGCAGACATCCTACGAGCAGTACTTC
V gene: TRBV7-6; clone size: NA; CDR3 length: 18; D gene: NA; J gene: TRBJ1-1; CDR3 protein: CASSLMRRGGAGNTEAFF; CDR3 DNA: TGTGCCAGCAGCTTAATGCGTCGTGGGGGCGCGGGGAACACTGAAGCTTTCTTT
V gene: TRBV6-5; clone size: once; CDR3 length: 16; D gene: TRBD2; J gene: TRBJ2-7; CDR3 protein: CASSSSGTSGYYEQYF; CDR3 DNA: TGTGCCAGCAGTTCATCTGGGACTAGCGGGTACTACGAGCAGTACTTC
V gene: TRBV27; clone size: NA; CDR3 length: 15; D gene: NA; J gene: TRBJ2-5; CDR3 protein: CASSFRGAPQETQYF; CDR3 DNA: TGTGCCAGCAGTTTTCGGGGGGCGCCCCAAGAGACCCAGTACTTC
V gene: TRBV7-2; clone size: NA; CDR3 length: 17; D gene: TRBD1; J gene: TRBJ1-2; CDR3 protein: CASGSHTRQGRNYGYTF; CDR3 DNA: TGTGCCAGCGGATCACATACAAGACAGGGGAGAAACTATGGCTACACCTTC
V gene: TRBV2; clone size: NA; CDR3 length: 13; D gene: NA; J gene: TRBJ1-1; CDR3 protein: CASHPGVNTEAFF; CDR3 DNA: TGTGCCAGCCACCCGGGAGTGAACACTGAAGCTTTCTTT
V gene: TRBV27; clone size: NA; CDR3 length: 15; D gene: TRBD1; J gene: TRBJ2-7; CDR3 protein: CASSLSDRASYEQYF; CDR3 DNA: TGTGCCAGCAGTTTGTCTGACAGGGCGAGCTACGAGCAGTACTTC
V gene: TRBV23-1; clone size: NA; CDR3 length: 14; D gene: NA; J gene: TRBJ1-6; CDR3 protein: CASSSVGGHSPLHF; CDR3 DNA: TGCGCCAGCAGTTCCGTCGGGGGACATTCACCCCTCCACTTT
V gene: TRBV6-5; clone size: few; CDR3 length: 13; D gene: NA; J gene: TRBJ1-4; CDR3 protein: CASNLSKNEKLFF; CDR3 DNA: TGTGCCAGCAACCTCAGCAAAAATGAAAAACTGTTTTTT
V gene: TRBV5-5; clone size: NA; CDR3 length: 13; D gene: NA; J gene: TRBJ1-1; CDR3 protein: CASSWALNTEAFF; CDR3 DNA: TGTGCCAGCAGCTGGGCCCTGAACACTGAAGCTTTCTTT
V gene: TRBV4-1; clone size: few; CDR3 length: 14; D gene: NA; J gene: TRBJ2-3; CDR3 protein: CASSQVGRGDTQYF; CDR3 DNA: TGCGCCAGCAGCCAAGTAGGAAGGGGAGATACGCAGTATTTT
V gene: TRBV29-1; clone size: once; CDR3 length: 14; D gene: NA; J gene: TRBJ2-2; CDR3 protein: CSVGVDRGTGELFF; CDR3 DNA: TGCAGCGTTGGAGTAGATCGGGGCACCGGGGAGCTGTTTTTT
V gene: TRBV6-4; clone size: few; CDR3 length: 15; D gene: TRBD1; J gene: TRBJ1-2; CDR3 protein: CASSDTPQGLDGYTF; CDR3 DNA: TGTGCCAGCAGTGACACGCCACAGGGGCTTGATGGCTACACCTTC